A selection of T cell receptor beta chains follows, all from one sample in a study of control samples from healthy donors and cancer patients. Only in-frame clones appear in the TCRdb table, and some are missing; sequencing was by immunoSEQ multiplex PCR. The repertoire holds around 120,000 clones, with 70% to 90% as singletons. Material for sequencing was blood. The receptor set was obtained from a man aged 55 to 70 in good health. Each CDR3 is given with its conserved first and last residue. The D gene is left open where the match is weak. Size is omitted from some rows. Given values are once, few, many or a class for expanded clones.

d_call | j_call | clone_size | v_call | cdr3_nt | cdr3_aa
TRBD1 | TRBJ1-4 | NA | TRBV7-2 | TGTGCCAGCAGCTTGAGGACAGGGCCCTCAACTAATGAAAAACTGTTTTTT | CASSLRTGPSTNEKLFF
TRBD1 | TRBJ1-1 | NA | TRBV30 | TGTGCCTGGGGGTACAGGGGGGTGAACACTGAAGCTTTCTTT | CAWGYRGVNTEAFF
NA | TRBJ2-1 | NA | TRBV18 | TGTGCCAGCTCACTTACAGGCTACAATGAGCAGTTCTTC | CASSLTGYNEQFF
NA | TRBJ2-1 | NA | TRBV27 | TGTGCCAGCAGTTTCCGGACTGCGGTGCGGGAGCAGTTCTTC | CASSFRTAVREQFF
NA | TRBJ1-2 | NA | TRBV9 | TGTGCCAGCAGCCCCCGAGGGGGGGACGCAAGAAACTATGGCTACACCTTC | CASSPRGGDARNYGYTF
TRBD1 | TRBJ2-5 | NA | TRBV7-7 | TGTGCTAGCAGCAAAGGGACAGGGGCCGGGGAGACCCAGTACTTC | CASSKGTGAGETQYF
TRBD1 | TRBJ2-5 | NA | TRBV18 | TGTGCCAGCTCACGGGCAGGGGGAGAGACCCAGTACTTC | CASSRAGGETQYF
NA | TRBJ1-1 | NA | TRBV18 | TGTGCCAGCTCACCCCAATCCCGAAATCTTGAAGCTTTCTTT | CASSPQSRNLEAFF
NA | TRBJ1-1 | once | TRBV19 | TGTGCCAGTAAGTGGTCAGGGAACACTGAAGCTTTCTTT | CASKWSGNTEAFF
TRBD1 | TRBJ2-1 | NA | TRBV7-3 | TGTGCCAGCAGCCGTTCAGGGACAGAATACAATGAGCAGTTCTTC | CASSRSGTEYNEQFF
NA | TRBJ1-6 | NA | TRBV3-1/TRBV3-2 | TGTGCCAGCAGCCAAGATACTCAGGCGTGGTCACCCCTCCACTTT | CASSQDTQAWSPLHF
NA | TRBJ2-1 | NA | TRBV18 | TGTGCCAGCTCCCCAGGGTCGCAGGGCGATGAGCAGTTCTTC | CASSPGSQGDEQFF
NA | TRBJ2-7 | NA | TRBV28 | TGTGCCAGCAGCCCCTTCGCGGACCCAGGAGGCGAGCAGTACTTC | CASSPFADPGGEQYF
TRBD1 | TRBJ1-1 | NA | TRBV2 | TGTGCCAGCAGGGAGACAGGGGAAAATACTGAAGCTTTCTTT | CASRETGENTEAFF
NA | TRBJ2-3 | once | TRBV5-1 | TGCGCCAGCACCCCATCGCCGGGACAAAGTCTGTATTTT | CASTPSPGQSLYF
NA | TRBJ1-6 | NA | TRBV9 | TGTGCCAGCAGCGTAGGGGGGGAGTATTCACCCCTCCACTTT | CASSVGGEYSPLHF
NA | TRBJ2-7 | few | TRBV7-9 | TGTGCCAGCAGTCCAACGGGCCAACAGGGCTACGAGCAGTACTTC | CASSPTGQQGYEQYF
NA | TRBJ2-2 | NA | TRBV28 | TGTGCCAGCAGCTCAGGGGGGGAACCGAACACCGGGGAGCTGTTTTTT | CASSSGGEPNTGELFF
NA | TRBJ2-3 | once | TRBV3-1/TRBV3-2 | TGTGCCAGCAGCCGTAAGACGGGACCGAGCACAGATACGCAGTATTTT | CASSRKTGPSTDTQYF
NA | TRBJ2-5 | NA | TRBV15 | TGTGCCACCAGCAGAGATCCAGCAGACCAAGAGACCCAGTACTTC | CATSRDPADQETQYF
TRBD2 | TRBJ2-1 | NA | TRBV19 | TGTGCCAGTAGTATCGGAACTAGCGCGGTTTATCAGCAGTTCTTC | CASSIGTSAVYQQFF
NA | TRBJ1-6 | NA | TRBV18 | TGTGCCAGCTCACCCTACAAGGACGGTTCACCCCTCCACTTT | CASSPYKDGSPLHF
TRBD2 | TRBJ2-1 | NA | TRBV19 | TGTGCCAGTAGTATAGTAGTAGCGGGGGGTAATGAGCAGTTCTTC | CASSIVVAGGNEQFF
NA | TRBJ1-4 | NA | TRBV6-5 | TGTGCCAGCAACGGACAGACAACTAATGAAAAACTGTTTTTT | CASNGQTTNEKLFF
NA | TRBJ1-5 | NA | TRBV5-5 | TGTGCCAGCAGCCCACACAGTTATAGCAATCAGCCCCAGCATTTT | CASSPHSYSNQPQHF
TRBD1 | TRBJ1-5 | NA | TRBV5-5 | TGTGCCAGCAGTTTGGGACAGAGCAATCAGCCCCAGCATTTT | CASSLGQSNQPQHF
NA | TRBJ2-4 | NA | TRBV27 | TGTGCCAGCGCCGGGGGCGGGATTCAGTACTTC | CASAGGGIQYF
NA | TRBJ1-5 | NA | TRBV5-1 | TGCGCCAGCAGCCAGGGTTTTGATCAGCCCCAGCATTTT | CASSQGFDQPQHF
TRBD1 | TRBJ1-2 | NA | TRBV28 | TGTGCCAGCAGAGAAACAGGGGGCGGCTATGGCTACACCTTC | CASRETGGGYGYTF
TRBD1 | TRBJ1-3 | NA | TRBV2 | TGTGCCAGCAGTGAAAACAGGGGCGGTGGAAACACCATATATTTT | CASSENRGGGNTIYF
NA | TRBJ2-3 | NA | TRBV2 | TGTGCCAGCAGTGAAAGCGCAGCGGCACGCACAGATACGCAGTATTTT | CASSESAAARTDTQYF
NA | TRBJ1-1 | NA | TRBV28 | TGTGCCAGCAGCCCGCAGGAGGGGCCTGGCACTGAAGCTTTCTTT | CASSPQEGPGTEAFF
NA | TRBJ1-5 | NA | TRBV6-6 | TGTGCCAGCAAGAGGGAACAGCCCCAGCATTTT | CASKREQPQHF
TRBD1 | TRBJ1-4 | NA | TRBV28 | TGTGCCAGCAGCTCGGGACAGGGGAGTGAAAAACTGTTTTTT | CASSSGQGSEKLFF
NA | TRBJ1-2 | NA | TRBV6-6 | TGTGCCAGCAGTTACTCGCTGACACAGTATGGCTACACCTTC | CASSYSLTQYGYTF
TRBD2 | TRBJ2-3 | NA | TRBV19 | TGTGCCAGTAGTGGACGACTAGTAGCGGGGGCCCCGGGGTCGGGTACGCAGTATTTT | CASSGRLVAGAPGSGTQYF
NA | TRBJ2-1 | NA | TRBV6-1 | TGTGCCAGCAGTGAAATGTCGGTCAGGGGGGGCAATGAGCAGTTCTTC | CASSEMSVRGGNEQFF
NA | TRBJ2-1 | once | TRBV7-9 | TGTGCCAGCAGCCCCCCACCGGGCCCACGTACACCGTACAATGAGCAGTTCTTC | CASSPPPGPRTPYNEQFF
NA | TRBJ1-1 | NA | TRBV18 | TGTGCCAGCTCAGTCGGGGGGCTCACTGAAGCTTTCTTT | CASSVGGLTEAFF
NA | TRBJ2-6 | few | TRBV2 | TGTGCCAGCAGGGGGGAATCTGGGGCCAACGTCCTGACTTTC | CASRGESGANVLTF
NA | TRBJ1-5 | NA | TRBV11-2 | TGTGCCAGCAGCTTAGGAGGGGGGAATCAGCCCCAGCATTTT | CASSLGGGNQPQHF
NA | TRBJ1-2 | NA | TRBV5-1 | TGCGCCAGCAGAACTTCAGGAGGCCATGGCTACACCTTC | CASRTSGGHGYTF